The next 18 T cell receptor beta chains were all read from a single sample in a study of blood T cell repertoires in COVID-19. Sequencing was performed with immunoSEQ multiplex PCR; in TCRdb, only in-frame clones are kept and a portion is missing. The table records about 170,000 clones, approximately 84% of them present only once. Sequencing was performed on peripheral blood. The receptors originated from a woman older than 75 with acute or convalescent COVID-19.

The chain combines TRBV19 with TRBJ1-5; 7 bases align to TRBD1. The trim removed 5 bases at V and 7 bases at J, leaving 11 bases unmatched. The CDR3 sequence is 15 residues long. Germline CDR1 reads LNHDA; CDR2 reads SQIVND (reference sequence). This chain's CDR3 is CASSLRQGGHQPQHF. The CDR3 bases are TGTGCCAGTAGTCTCCGACAGGGAGGTCACCAGCCCCAGCATTTT.

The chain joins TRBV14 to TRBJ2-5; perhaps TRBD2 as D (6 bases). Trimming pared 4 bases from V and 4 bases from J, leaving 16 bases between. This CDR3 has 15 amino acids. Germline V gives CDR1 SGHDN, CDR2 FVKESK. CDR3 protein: CASSRKLANRETQYF. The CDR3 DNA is TGTGCCAGCAGCCGCAAACTAGCAAACCGAGAGACCCAGTACTTC.

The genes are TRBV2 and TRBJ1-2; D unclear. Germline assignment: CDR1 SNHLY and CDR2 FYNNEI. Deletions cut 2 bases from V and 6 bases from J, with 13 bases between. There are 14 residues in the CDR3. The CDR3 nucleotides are TGTGCCAGCAGTGAATTGGGCGGGTTCGATGGCTACACCTTC. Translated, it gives CASSELGGFDGYTF. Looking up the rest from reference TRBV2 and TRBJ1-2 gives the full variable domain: EPEVTQTPSHQVTQMGQEVILRCVPISNHLYFYWYRQILGQKVEFLVSFYNNEISEKSEIFDDQFSVERPDGSNFTLKIRSTKLEDSAMYFCASSELGGFDGYTFGSGTRLTVV.

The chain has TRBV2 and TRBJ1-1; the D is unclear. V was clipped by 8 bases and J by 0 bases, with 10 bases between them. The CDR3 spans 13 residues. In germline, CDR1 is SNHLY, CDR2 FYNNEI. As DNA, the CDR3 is TGTGCCAGCGAGGCGCTCATGAACACTGAAGCTTTCTTT. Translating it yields CASEALMNTEAFF.

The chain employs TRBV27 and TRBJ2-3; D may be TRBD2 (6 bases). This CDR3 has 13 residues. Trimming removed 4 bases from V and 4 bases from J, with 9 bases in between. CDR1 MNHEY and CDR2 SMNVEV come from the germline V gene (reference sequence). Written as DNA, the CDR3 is TGTGCCAGCAGTTGGGACTCGGCAGATACGCAGTATTTT. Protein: CASSWDSADTQYF.

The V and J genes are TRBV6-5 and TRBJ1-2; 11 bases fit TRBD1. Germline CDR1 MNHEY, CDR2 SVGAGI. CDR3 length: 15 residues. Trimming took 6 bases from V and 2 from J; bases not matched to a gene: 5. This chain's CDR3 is CASRPGTGGNYGYTF. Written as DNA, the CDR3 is TGTGCCAGCAGACCCGGGACAGGGGGGAACTATGGCTACACCTTC.

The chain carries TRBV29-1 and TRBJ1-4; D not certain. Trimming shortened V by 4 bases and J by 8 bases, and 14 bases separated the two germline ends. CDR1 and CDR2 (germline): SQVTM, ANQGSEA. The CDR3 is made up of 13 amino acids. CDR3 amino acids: CSVVGPVGEKLFF. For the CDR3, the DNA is TGCAGCGTTGTTGGGCCAGTTGGGGAAAAACTGTTTTTT.

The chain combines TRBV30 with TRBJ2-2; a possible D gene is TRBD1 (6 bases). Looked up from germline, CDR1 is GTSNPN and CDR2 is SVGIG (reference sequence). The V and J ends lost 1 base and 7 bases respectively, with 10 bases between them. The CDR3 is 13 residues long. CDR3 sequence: CAWSGRGDGELFF. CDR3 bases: TGTGCCTGGAGTGGCAGGGGTGACGGGGAGCTGTTTTTT. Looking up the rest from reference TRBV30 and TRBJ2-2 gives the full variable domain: SQTIHQWPATLVQPVGSPLSLECTVEGTSNPNLYWYRQAAGRGLQLLFYSVGIGQISSEVPQNLSASRPQDRQFILSSKKLLLSDSGFYLCAWSGRGDGELFFGEGSRLTVL.

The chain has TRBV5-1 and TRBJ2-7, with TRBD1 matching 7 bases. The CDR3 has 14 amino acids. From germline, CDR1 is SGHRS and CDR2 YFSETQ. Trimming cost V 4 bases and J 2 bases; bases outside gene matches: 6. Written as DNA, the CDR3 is TGCGCCAGCAGCCTAGAGACAGGGCCCTACGAGCAGTACTTC. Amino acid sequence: CASSLETGPYEQYF.

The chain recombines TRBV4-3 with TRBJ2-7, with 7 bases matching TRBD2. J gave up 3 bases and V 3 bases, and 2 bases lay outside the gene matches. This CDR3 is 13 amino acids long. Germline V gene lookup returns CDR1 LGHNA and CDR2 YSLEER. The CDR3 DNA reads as TGCGCCAGCAGCCAGGGACTATTCTACGAGCAGTACTTC. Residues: CASSQGLFYEQYF.

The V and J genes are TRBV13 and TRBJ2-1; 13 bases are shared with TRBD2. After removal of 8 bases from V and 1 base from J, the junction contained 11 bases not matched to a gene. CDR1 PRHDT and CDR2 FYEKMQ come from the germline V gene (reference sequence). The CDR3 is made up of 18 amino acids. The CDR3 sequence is CASRGTSGIGASYNEQFF. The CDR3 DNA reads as TGTGCCAGCCGAGGGACTAGCGGGATCGGTGCATCCTACAATGAGCAGTTCTTC.

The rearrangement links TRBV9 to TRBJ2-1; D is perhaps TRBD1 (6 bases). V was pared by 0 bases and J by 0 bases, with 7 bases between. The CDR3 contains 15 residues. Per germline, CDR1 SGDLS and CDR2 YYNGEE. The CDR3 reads CASSVGGGSYNEQFF. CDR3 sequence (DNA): TGTGCCAGCAGCGTAGGAGGGGGCTCCTACAATGAGCAGTTCTTC.

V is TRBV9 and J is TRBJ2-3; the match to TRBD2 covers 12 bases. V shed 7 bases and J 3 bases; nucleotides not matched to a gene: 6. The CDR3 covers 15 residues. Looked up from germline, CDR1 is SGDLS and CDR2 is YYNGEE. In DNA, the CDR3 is TGTGCCAGCCACAGGGGGACTAGCGGGACAGATACGCAGTATTTT. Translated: CASHRGTSGTDTQYF. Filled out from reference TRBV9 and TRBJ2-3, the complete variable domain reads DSGVTQTPKHLITATGQRVTLRCSPRSGDLSVYWYQQSLDQGLQFLIQYYNGEERAKGNILERFSAQQFPDLHSELNLSSLELGDSALYFCASHRGTSGTDTQYFGPGTRLTVL.

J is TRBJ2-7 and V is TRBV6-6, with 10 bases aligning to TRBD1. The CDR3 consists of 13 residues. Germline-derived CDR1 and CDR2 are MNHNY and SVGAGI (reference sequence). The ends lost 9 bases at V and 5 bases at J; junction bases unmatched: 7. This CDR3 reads CASRGQGVDEQYF. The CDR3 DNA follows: TGTGCCAGTCGAGGACAGGGGGTAGACGAGCAGTACTTC.

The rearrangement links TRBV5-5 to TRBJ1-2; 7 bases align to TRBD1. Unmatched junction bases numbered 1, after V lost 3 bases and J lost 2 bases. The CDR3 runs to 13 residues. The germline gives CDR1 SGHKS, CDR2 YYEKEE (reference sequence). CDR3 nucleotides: TGTGCCAGCAGCTGGGACAGAAACTATGGCTACACCTTC. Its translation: CASSWDRNYGYTF.

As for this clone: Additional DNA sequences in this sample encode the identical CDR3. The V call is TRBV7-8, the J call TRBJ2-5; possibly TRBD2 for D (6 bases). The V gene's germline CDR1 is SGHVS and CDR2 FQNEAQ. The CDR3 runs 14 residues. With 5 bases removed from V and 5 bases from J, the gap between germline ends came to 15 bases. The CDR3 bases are TGTGCCAGCAGCCTCGTGGGGGGAAGGGAGACCCAGTACTTC. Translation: CASSLVGGRETQYF.

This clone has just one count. In DNA, the CDR3 is TGTGCCAGCAGCTTGTACTTCGGGACAGACTCTGGAAACACCATATATTTT. This translates into CASSLYFGTDSGNTIYF. J is TRBJ1-3 and V is TRBV5-5; the match to TRBD1 covers 7 bases. CDR1 is SGHKS and CDR2 is YYEKEE in the germline V gene (reference sequence). The J segment lost 0 bases and the V segment lost 1 base, leaving 7 bases of the junction unmatched. The CDR3 totals 17 residues.

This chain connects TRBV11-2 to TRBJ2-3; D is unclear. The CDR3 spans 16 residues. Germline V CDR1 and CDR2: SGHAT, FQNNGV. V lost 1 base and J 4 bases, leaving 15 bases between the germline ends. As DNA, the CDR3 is TGTGCCAGCAGCTTAGGTGTCTTCTCCGACTCAGATACGCAGTATTTT. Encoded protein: CASSLGVFSDSDTQYF.